This T cell receptor (beta chain) was retrieved from a study of identical twins. Whole-study results and caveats: Excess sharing by twins proved weaker in beta out-of-frame sequences.

TCRdb independently ran MiXCR on the 5' RACE reads; one entry per CDR3 protein. Of hundreds of thousands of distinct CDR3 sequences in the sample, about 20% were seen once. As regards this clonotype: As yet, its antigen is unknown.

There are 12 residues in the CDR3. V gave up 7 bases and J gave up 1 base, with 7 bases separating them. The same specimen was also included in a second study, on T cells expressing NK-cell markers. That report notes: Sorted T-cell subsets CD3+CD56+NKG2C+, CD3+CD56+NKG2C- and CD3+CD56-NKG2C+ were TCR beta-sequenced. The sequencing cohort of eight donors included seven HCMV-seropositive individuals and one seronegative individual. Also leading the CD3+CD56-NKG2C+ fraction in a few donors were these clonotypes.

The receptor was derived from a woman aged 18-29 years in good health. The chain employs TRBV12-3 or TRBV12-4 and TRBJ1-1; D gene uncertain. The specimen was PBMCs. The CDR3, as DNA: TGTGCCAGCAAGATGTGGAACACTGAAGCTTTCTTT. It encodes CASKMWNTEAFF.